This entry features one T cell receptor beta chain sequence. Trimming stripped 4 bases from V and 0 bases from J, with 13 bases between. The CDR3 totals 15 residues. Germline CDR1 is SGHRS and CDR2 is YFSETQ. This record belongs to a study of glioma-infiltrating T cells. Amplification of TCR alpha and beta CDR3 regions from RNA used iRepertoire nested multiplex PCR. TCRdb re-analysed the multiplex PCR reads in MiXCR, keeping a single row per CDR3 protein. The sample has about 380,000 distinct CDR3 sequences, around 45% seen once. Sample: glioma tissue, nonneoplastic brain tissue, or PBMCs (not recorded which). This sequence joins TRBV5-1 and TRBJ1-1; no clear D gene. This TCR derives from a human donor with low-grade glioma or glioblastoma, undergoing nonglioma brain surgery, or in good health (not recorded which). CDR3 in amino acids: CASSASPSLNTEAFF. CDR3 coding DNA: TGCGCCAGCAGCGCATCGCCTAGCTTGAACACTGAAGCTTTCTTT.